This entry describes one TCR beta chain. CDR3 length: 17 amino acids. With 6 bases clipped from V and 3 bases from J, the junction kept 13 bases outside the gene matches. Germline V gene lookup returns CDR1 DFQATT and CDR2 SNEGSKA (reference sequence). The data originate from a study of blood T cells in healthy people across ages. Then a second PCR, running roughly 7 to 11 cycles, was carried out with a sample-barcoded 5' primer and a J-beta primer mix. MiXCR was run by TCRdb on the 5' RACE reads, yielding one entry per CDR3 protein. Here the sample spans approximately 350,000 distinct CDR3 sequences, about half being singletons.

The V gene is TRBV20-1, the J gene TRBJ2-5; 13 bases are a match to TRBD2. The clonotype originates from a man between 60 and 75 years old in good health. Input material: blood. The CDR3 spells CSAYVPGLAGPEETQYF. As DNA, the CDR3 is TGCAGTGCCTACGTCCCGGGACTAGCGGGGCCGGAAGAGACCCAGTACTTC.